Sequencing of this T cell receptor (beta chain) was carried out in a study of shared clonotypes between healthy human individuals. This clone was found many times. The antigen is unknown. Study-level findings and limits: Estimated richness was generally greater in naive than memory subsets.

CDR1 and CDR2 (germline): MNHEY, SVGAGI. The CDR3 has 11 residues. Deletions cut 4 bases from V and 5 bases from J, with 5 bases between. Some clones are missing from TCRdb's copy, which holds only in-frame ones; the method was immunoSEQ multiplex PCR. The data hold about 960,000 clones, with approximately 80% observed a single time. In the CD4+ fraction, cells were divided into CD45RA+ naive and CD45RA-negative memory subsets. The rearrangement joins TRBV6-5 to TRBJ1-1; no definite D call. This sequence was found in a man between 18 and 29 years old in good health. Sequencing input: memory CD4+ T cells sorted from blood. Indicated subset: CD45RA-negative fraction. Here the CDR3 reads CASSSLTEAFF. The CDR3 nucleotides are TGTGCCAGCAGTTCCCTAACTGAAGCTTTCTTT.